Below, 7 T cell receptor beta chains from the same sample are listed, as sequenced in a study of cytomegalovirus exposure and HLA in healthy donors. Primers: 60 Vbeta forward and 13 Jbeta reverse. The table came from immunoSEQ multiplex PCR; TCRdb's copy has only in-frame clones and leaves some out. The table has over 150,000 clones, around 80% seen once. Specimen: PBMCs. The receptors derive from a boy aged 2 to 9 in good health and CMV-seronegative.

The V and J genes are TRBV4-3 and TRBJ2-5; D is unresolved. Trimming stripped 1 base from V and 1 base from J, with 10 bases between. Germline loops: CDR1 LGHNA, CDR2 YSLEER. The CDR3 runs to 15 residues. CDR3: CASSQVVNSQETQYF. DNA for the CDR3: TGCGCCAGCAGCCAAGTTGTAAACAGCCAAGAGACCCAGTACTTC.

This clone was recorded a few times. Other nucleotide sequences in the sample specify the same CDR3. The CDR3 loop is CASSQGQGEEKLFF. The CDR3 bases are TGCGCCAGCAGCCAGGGACAGGGAGAAGAAAAACTGTTTTTT. The chain combines TRBV4-3 with TRBJ1-4; 9 bases are shared with TRBD1. The V and J ends lost 3 bases and 8 bases, in that order; junction bases with no gene match: 4. The CDR3 sequence is 14 residues long. Germline lookup yields CDR1 LGHNA and CDR2 YSLEER.

Notes on this clone: One end of the junction does not line up with germline, which may come from a read error. The rearrangement joins TRBV19 to TRBJ1-3; no clear D gene. The germline gives CDR1 LNHDA, CDR2 SQIVND (reference sequence). This CDR3 has 15 residues. The DNA of the CDR3 is TGTGCCAATAGTATTGGGGAGGGCCCGCTAAACACCATATATTTT. This encodes CANSIGEGPLNTIYF.

The J gene is TRBJ1-2, the V gene TRBV28; the match to TRBD1 covers 9 bases. With V trimmed by 6 bases and J by 8 bases, 10 bases remained unmatched. The CDR3 loop spans 14 amino acids. CDR1 is MDHEN, CDR2 SYDVKM, per germline. CDR3 region: CASSSQGAMGGYTF. For the CDR3, the DNA is TGTGCCAGCAGCTCACAGGGGGCGATGGGGGGCTACACCTTC.

The chain has TRBV19 and TRBJ2-3, with 9 bases identical to TRBD2. The CDR3 spans 14 residues. CDR1 and CDR2 (germline): LNHDA, SQIVND (reference sequence). The V and J ends lost 10 bases and 0 bases, in that order; junction bases with no gene match: 5. The CDR3 DNA sequence: TGTGCCACCCGACTAGCGGCTAGCACAGATACGCAGTATTTT. This translates into CATRLAASTDTQYF.

This clone was observed once. V and J are TRBV28 and TRBJ1-2; D gene ambiguous. This CDR3 has 14 amino acids. CDR1 and CDR2 from the germline V gene are MDHEN and SYDVKM. The germline V and J ends were trimmed by 6 bases and 0 bases, with 11 bases remaining between them. The CDR3, as DNA: TGTGCCAGCAGAAGAACCGCAGCTAACTATGGCTACACCTTC. This gives the protein CASRRTAANYGYTF.

This sequence joins TRBV5-6 and TRBJ2-1; D is uncertain. The CDR3 length is 12 residues. Germline V lookup: CDR1 SGHDT, CDR2 YYEEEE. The V end was cut by 2 bases, the J end by 10 bases, with 10 bases between. The CDR3 spells CASSFEVEEQFF. DNA for the CDR3: TGTGCCAGCAGCTTCGAGGTGGAGGAGCAGTTCTTC.